The T cell receptor (beta chain) under discussion was sequenced for a study of technical replicates of blood from a few donors. Produced via immunoSEQ multiplex PCR; TCRdb's table is partial and in-frame only. The sample consists of roughly 80,000 clones, 75% to 95% of them appearing once. This CDR3 has 14 residues. After removal of 6 bases from V and 7 bases from J, the junction contained 6 bases not matched to a gene. The germline CDR1 and CDR2 sequences are MGHDK and SYGVNS. The sample holds one count of this clone. This TCR was recovered from a human donor in good health. Sequencing used T cells isolated from PBMCs. V usage is TRBV25-1 and J usage is TRBJ1-4; 9 positions match TRBD1. CDR3 region: CASSSPTGGEKLFF. The CDR3 bases are TGTGCCAGCAGCTCCCCGACAGGGGGTGAAAAACTGTTTTTT.